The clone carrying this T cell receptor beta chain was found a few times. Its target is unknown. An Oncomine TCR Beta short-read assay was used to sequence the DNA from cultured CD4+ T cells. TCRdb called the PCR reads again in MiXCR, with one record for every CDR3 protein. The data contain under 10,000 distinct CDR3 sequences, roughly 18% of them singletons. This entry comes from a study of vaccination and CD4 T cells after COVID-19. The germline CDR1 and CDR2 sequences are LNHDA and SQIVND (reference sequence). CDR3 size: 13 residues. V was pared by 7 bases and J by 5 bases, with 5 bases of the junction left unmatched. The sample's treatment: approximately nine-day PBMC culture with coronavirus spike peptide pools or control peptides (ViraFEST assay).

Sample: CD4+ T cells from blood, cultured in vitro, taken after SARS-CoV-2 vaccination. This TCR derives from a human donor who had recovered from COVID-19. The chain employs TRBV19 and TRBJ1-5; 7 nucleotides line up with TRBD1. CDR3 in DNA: TGTGCCAGTAATTCAGGGGGACATCAGCCCCAGCATTTT. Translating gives CASNSGGHQPQHF.